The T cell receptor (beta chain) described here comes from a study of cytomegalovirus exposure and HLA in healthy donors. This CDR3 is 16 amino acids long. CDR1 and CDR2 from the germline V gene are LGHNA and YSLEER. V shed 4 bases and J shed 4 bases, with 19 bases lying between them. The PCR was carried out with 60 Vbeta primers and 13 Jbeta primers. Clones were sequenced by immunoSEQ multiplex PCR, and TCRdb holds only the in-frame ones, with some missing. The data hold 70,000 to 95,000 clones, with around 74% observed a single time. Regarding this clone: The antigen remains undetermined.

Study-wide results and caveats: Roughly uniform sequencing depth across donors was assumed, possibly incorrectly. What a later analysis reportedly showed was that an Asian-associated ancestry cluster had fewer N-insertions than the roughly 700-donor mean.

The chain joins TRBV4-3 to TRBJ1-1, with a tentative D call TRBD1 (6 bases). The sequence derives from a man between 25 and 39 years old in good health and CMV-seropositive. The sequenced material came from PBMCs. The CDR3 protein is CASSPSLRGAGTEAFF. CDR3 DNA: TGCGCCAGCAGCCCATCGCTCAGGGGCGCGGGCACTGAAGCTTTCTTT.